This T cell receptor beta chain was identified during a study of a mutant IDH1 vaccine in newly diagnosed glioma (dated by TCRdb to the early 2020s). For the wider study: Patients received eight vaccinations in weeks 1, 3, 5, 7, 11, 15, 19 and 23, corresponding to visits V03 through V10. Vaccination was initiated 4-6 weeks after radiotherapy alone, or concurrently with temozolomide cycles in the chemotherapy-containing groups. Peripheral blood was drawn at six visits: V03 (baseline), V05, V07, V10, V12 and V13. Longitudinal TCRB deep sequencing was done for 25 treated patients, wherever samples were available for exploratory analyses. Prior to enrollment, patients had been given standard therapy consisting of radiotherapy alone, temozolomide alone, or radiochemotherapy with temozolomide, with the combination given to most patients. The approximately 30 treated patients were about 60% male and approximately 40% female, with a mean age of roughly 42 years.

What the authors observed across the whole study: PBMC samples for TCRB deep sequencing were selected based on availability. Immune responses induced by the vaccine were seen in about 93% of patients across multiple MHC alleles. The authors noted that analyses of patient blood samples could not be reproduced because of sample limitations. Pseudoprogression appeared unrelated to alterations in the top peripheral T cell clonotypes detected by TCRB sequencing.

The library was generated by the immunoSEQ multiplex PCR assay. Rearranged TCR beta chain sequences were amplified with the hsTCRB Kit following the manufacturer's protocol. An Illumina MiSeq was used to sequence the TCRB libraries. On the authors' methods: The proprietary platform of the kit vendor was used for demultiplexing, trimming and gene mapping. In its TCRdb copy, this immuneACCESS table keeps in-frame sequences only and misses some clones. Where compared with another copy, unresolved V genes explain less than half of these, and the others have no known cause. V and J calls and clone size follow that table, whereas D and trimming were derived from the DNA. In all, the sample holds about 38,000 clones, and roughly 76% of those were seen once. The ten largest clones capture roughly 5% of the sample. To note about this clone: Its specific antigen is unknown. Base-call qualities are not available, and no considerably larger clone is one nucleotide away.

The sample's time point label, decoded: week 23, last vaccination. Each vaccine dose was 300 ug of a 20-mer mutant IDH1 peptide in Montanide, given subcutaneously with topical imiquimod. The donors had newly diagnosed IDH1-mutant astrocytomas of WHO grade 3 or 4 that showed loss of nuclear ATRX. The samples were drawn from NOA16, a multicentre, single-arm, open-label phase I trial in Germany that tested a mutant IDH1 peptide vaccine in humans for the first time. Genomic DNA for TCRB sequencing was isolated from EDTA blood with the DNeasy Blood and Tissue Kit. Trimming at the junction amounts to 3 bases on V and 9 bases on J, and the germline ends lie 9 bases apart. CDR3 length: 13 amino acids, cysteine to phenylalanine. Of all the DNA, just the CDR3 is kept, 39 bases in frame from base 1. For CDR1 and CDR2, the germline V gene lists SGHTA and FQGNSA.

The chain couples TRBV7-2 to TRBJ1-6; the D gene lacks a confident call. The clonotype was recovered from a man in his forties with glioma. The sample was PBMCs, taken from a glioma patient whose treatment included an IDH1 peptide vaccine. CDR3 loop: CASSFGLGSPLHF. In nucleotide form, the sequence is TGTGCCAGCAGCTTTGGGTTAGGTTCACCCCTCCACTTT.